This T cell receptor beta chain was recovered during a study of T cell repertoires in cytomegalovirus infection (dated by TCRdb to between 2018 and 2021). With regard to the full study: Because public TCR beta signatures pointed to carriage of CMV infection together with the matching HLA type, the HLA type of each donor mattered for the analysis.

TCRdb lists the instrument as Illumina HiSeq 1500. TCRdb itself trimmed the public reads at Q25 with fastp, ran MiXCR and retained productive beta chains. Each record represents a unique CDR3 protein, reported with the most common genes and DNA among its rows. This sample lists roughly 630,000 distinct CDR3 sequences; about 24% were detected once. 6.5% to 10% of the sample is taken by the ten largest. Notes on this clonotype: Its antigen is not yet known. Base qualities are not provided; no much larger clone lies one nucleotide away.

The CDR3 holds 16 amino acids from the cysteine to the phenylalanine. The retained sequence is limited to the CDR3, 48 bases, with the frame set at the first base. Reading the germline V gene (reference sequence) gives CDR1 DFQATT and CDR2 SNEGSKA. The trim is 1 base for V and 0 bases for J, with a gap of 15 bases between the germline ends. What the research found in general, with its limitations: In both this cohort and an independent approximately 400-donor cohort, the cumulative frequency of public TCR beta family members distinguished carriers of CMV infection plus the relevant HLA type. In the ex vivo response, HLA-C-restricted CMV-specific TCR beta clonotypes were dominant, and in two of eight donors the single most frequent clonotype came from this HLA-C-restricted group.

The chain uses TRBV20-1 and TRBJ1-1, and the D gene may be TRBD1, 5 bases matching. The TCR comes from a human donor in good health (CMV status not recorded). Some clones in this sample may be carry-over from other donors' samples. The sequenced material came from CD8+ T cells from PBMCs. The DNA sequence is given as TGCAGTGCTAGAGGGACCGCCAGGGTGATGAACACTGAAGCTTTCTTT. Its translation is CSARGTARVMNTEAFF.